This passage covers 7 T cell receptor beta chains from one sample sequenced in a study of blood T cells in healthy people across ages. Primed by a sample-barcoded 5' primer and a J-beta primer mix, a second PCR proceeded for roughly 6 to 12 cycles. Each CDR3 protein gets one entry after TCRdb re-called the 5' RACE reads with MiXCR. Here the sample spans about 600,000 distinct CDR3 sequences, around half being singletons. Sequenced input: blood. The receptors shown here come from a man older than 75 in good health.

This clonotype turned up a few times. The chain has TRBV20-1 and TRBJ2-1; possibly TRBD1 or TRBD2 for D (5 bases each). CDR1 is DFQATT and CDR2 is SNEGSKA in the germline V gene (reference sequence). The CDR3 contains 17 residues. V lost 0 bases to trimming and J lost 2 bases, with 17 bases between them. The chain's CDR3 is CSARDPSGEGPYNEQFF. DNA for the CDR3: TGCAGTGCTAGAGATCCATCGGGTGAGGGACCCTACAATGAGCAGTTCTTC.

This chain uses TRBV6-2 or TRBV6-3 with TRBJ2-3; D may correspond to TRBD1 or TRBD2 (5 bases each). CDR1 MNHEY and CDR2 SVGEGT come from the germline V gene. The CDR3 runs to 15 residues. V lost 2 bases to trimming and J lost 2 bases, with 11 bases between them. The CDR3 loop is CASSYLGPYTDTQYF. CDR3 bases: TGTGCCAGCAGTTACCTGGGACCATACACAGATACGCAGTATTTT.

The J gene is TRBJ1-1, the V gene TRBV6-1; the D gene is possibly TRBD1 (5 bases). In germline, CDR1 is MNHNS, CDR2 SASEGT. V was clipped by 6 bases and J by 0 bases, with 11 bases between them. This CDR3 is 14 amino acids long. The CDR3 loop is CASSSGLVNTEAFF. DNA of the CDR3: TGTGCCAGCAGCTCGGGACTGGTGAACACTGAAGCTTTCTTT.

The chain couples TRBV2 to TRBJ2-7, with 11 bases aligning to TRBD2. The CDR3 has 19 amino acids. Germline CDR1 SNHLY, CDR2 FYNNEI. V lost 7 bases to trimming and J lost 2 bases; unmatched junction nucleotides: 19. CDR3 protein: CASNKPFRSTSGTTYEQYF. CDR3 bases: TGTGCCAGCAATAAACCCTTTCGTTCGACTAGCGGGACGACCTACGAGCAGTACTTC.

CDR3 region: CSASLNSYEQYF. The DNA of the CDR3 is TGCAGTGCTAGTCTTAACTCCTACGAGCAGTACTTC. The J gene is TRBJ2-7, the V gene TRBV20-1; no reliable D call. With 3 bases removed from V and 0 bases from J, the gap between germline ends came to 6 bases. CDR1 and CDR2 (germline): DFQATT, SNEGSKA (reference sequence). The CDR3 loop spans 12 amino acids.

This clonotype turned up a few times. The rearrangement uses TRBV12-3 or TRBV12-4 and TRBJ1-4, with 7 nucleotides matching TRBD1. J lost 11 bases, V lost 6 bases, and 9 bases had no gene match. The CDR3 is 13 amino acids. Here the CDR3 reads CASSPTTGTKLFF. In nucleotides, the CDR3 is TGTGCCAGCAGCCCCACGACAGGGACCAAACTGTTTTTT.

The chain carries TRBV25-1 and TRBJ2-1; 8 nucleotides agree with TRBD1. This CDR3 spans 18 amino acids. From germline, CDR1 is MGHDK and CDR2 SYGVNS. V trimming: 3 bases; J trimming: 0 bases; junction bases outside the gene matches: 10. CDR3 nucleotide sequence: TGTGCCAGCAGTGAGGACAGGGACACCCCAGGCTCCTACAATGAGCAGTTCTTC. Translation gives CASSEDRDTPGSYNEQFF.